This is a list of T cell receptor beta chains from one sample in a study of shared clonotypes between healthy human individuals. Sequenced by immunoSEQ multiplex PCR; TCRdb stores in-frame clones only, minus some. This sample has more than 600,000 clones, with just over 90% found just once. Sequencing was carried out using naive CD8+ T cells sorted from blood. These receptor sequences come from a man aged 25-45 years in good health. CDR3s include the opening cysteine and the closing phenylalanine or tryptophan. A D gene is named only where the DNA matches it firmly. Clone size appears in some rows only: once, few, many, or a class for an expanded clone.

j_call: TRBJ2-1; clone_size: -; d_call: -; v_call: TRBV4-1; cdr3_aa: CASSQLTFGTNNEQFF; cdr3_nt: -
j_call: TRBJ2-1; clone_size: -; d_call: -; v_call: TRBV30; cdr3_aa: CAWRRANEQFF; cdr3_nt: TGTGCCTGGAGGAGGGCGAATGAGCAGTTCTTC
j_call: TRBJ2-7; clone_size: -; d_call: TRBD2; v_call: TRBV19; cdr3_aa: CASSIDPKATGGYEQYF; cdr3_nt: TGTGCCAGTAGTATAGATCCGAAGGCAACGGGGGGCTACGAGCAGTACTTC
j_call: TRBJ1-5; clone_size: once; d_call: -; v_call: TRBV5-6; cdr3_aa: CASSLSRASNQPQHF; cdr3_nt: TGTGCCAGCAGCTTGTCCAGGGCCAGCAATCAGCCCCAGCATTTT
j_call: TRBJ2-1; clone_size: -; d_call: TRBD1; v_call: TRBV9; cdr3_aa: CASSASQGASYNEQFF; cdr3_nt: TGTGCCAGCAGTGCTTCACAGGGGGCCTCCTACAATGAGCAGTTCTTC
j_call: TRBJ2-7; clone_size: once; d_call: TRBD2; v_call: TRBV4-1; cdr3_aa: CASSQEEDGLAGTYEQYF; cdr3_nt: TGCGCCAGCAGCCAAGAAGAGGACGGACTAGCGGGAACCTACGAGCAGTACTTC
j_call: TRBJ2-1; clone_size: -; d_call: TRBD2; v_call: TRBV28; cdr3_aa: CASSLEREGPHNEQFF; cdr3_nt: TGTGCCAGCAGTCTAGAGCGGGAGGGCCCCCACAATGAGCAGTTCTTC
j_call: TRBJ2-7; clone_size: -; d_call: -; v_call: TRBV19; cdr3_aa: CASSSVAGASYEQYF; cdr3_nt: TGTGCCAGTAGTTCGGTGGCAGGAGCTTCCTACGAGCAGTACTTC
j_call: TRBJ2-7; clone_size: -; d_call: TRBD1; v_call: TRBV28; cdr3_aa: CASIADRGVREQYF; cdr3_nt: TGTGCCAGCATTGCCGACAGGGGAGTTCGGGAGCAGTACTTC
j_call: TRBJ2-1; clone_size: -; d_call: -; v_call: TRBV9; cdr3_aa: CASSSLGGPGIDNEQFF; cdr3_nt: TGTGCCAGCAGCTCCCTGGGCGGGCCTGGCATCGACAATGAGCAGTTCTTC
j_call: TRBJ2-7; clone_size: -; d_call: -; v_call: TRBV29-1; cdr3_aa: CSTWGGSDEQYF; cdr3_nt: TGCAGCACCTGGGGTGGGTCCGACGAGCAGTACTTC
j_call: TRBJ2-4; clone_size: -; d_call: -; v_call: TRBV28; cdr3_aa: CASSLGTGRTLNIQYF; cdr3_nt: TGTGCCAGCAGTTTGGGGACGGGCCGGACCCTAAACATTCAGTACTTC
j_call: TRBJ2-7; clone_size: -; d_call: -; v_call: TRBV27; cdr3_aa: CASGWPKEYF; cdr3_nt: TGTGCCAGCGGATGGCCCAAAGAGTACTTC
j_call: TRBJ2-1; clone_size: -; d_call: -; v_call: TRBV7-6; cdr3_aa: CASSPEVEGGFNEQFF; cdr3_nt: TGTGCCAGCAGCCCCGAAGTCGAAGGGGGTTTCAATGAGCAGTTCTTC
j_call: TRBJ2-6; clone_size: -; d_call: -; v_call: TRBV7-6; cdr3_aa: CASSPTGANVLTF; cdr3_nt: TGTGCCAGCAGCCCGACTGGGGCCAACGTCCTGACTTTC
j_call: TRBJ2-1; clone_size: -; d_call: TRBD2; v_call: TRBV6-5; cdr3_aa: CASSYSPGGGDEQFF; cdr3_nt: TGTGCCAGCAGTTACTCGCCGGGGGGGGGCGATGAGCAGTTCTTC
j_call: TRBJ2-3; clone_size: -; d_call: -; v_call: TRBV25-1; cdr3_aa: CASSEYAPVGGADTQYF; cdr3_nt: TGTGCCAGCAGTGAATATGCCCCGGTGGGCGGCGCAGATACGCAGTATTTT
j_call: TRBJ2-7; clone_size: -; d_call: TRBD1; v_call: TRBV27; cdr3_aa: CASSPRTGLYSEQYF; cdr3_nt: TGTGCCAGCAGTCCCCGGACAGGCCTTTACTCCGAGCAGTACTTC
j_call: TRBJ2-7; clone_size: once; d_call: -; v_call: TRBV27; cdr3_aa: CASSLRLPYEQYF; cdr3_nt: TGTGCCAGCTCCCTAAGGCTGCCCTACGAGCAGTACTTC
j_call: TRBJ1-1; clone_size: -; d_call: -; v_call: TRBV29-1; cdr3_aa: CSVPRDSQAFF; cdr3_nt: TGCAGCGTCCCTCGAGACAGTCAAGCTTTCTTT
j_call: TRBJ2-2; clone_size: -; d_call: -; v_call: TRBV28; cdr3_aa: CASSFEVPTGELFF; cdr3_nt: TGTGCCAGCAGTTTCGAAGTCCCTACCGGGGAGCTGTTTTTT
j_call: TRBJ1-1; clone_size: -; d_call: -; v_call: TRBV20-1; cdr3_aa: CSARTGPEAFF; cdr3_nt: TGCAGTGCTAGGACGGGCCCTGAAGCTTTCTTT
j_call: TRBJ1-4; clone_size: few; d_call: -; v_call: TRBV7-7; cdr3_aa: CASSQYRAANEKLFF; cdr3_nt: TGTGCCAGCAGCCAATACAGGGCGGCTAATGAAAAACTGTTTTTT
j_call: TRBJ2-3; clone_size: once; d_call: -; v_call: TRBV21-1; cdr3_aa: CASSTDRGDTQYF; cdr3_nt: TGTGCCAGCAGCACCGACCGGGGAGATACGCAGTATTTT
j_call: TRBJ2-5; clone_size: -; d_call: TRBD1; v_call: TRBV11-2; cdr3_aa: CASSEIQGLETQYF; cdr3_nt: TGTGCCAGCAGCGAGATACAGGGGTTAGAGACCCAGTACTTC
j_call: TRBJ1-1; clone_size: -; d_call: -; v_call: TRBV25-1; cdr3_aa: CASSETQGSTEAFF; cdr3_nt: TGTGCCAGCAGTGAAACCCAGGGATCCACTGAAGCTTTCTTT
j_call: TRBJ2-1; clone_size: once; d_call: TRBD2; v_call: TRBV7-9; cdr3_aa: CASSSRTSGYYNEQFF; cdr3_nt: TGTGCCAGCAGCTCCCGGACTAGCGGATACTACAATGAGCAGTTCTTC
j_call: TRBJ2-3; clone_size: -; d_call: -; v_call: TRBV6-4; cdr3_aa: CASSDRPGTDTQYF; cdr3_nt: TGTGCCAGCAGTGACAGACCCGGCACAGATACGCAGTATTTT
j_call: TRBJ1-5; clone_size: -; d_call: -; v_call: TRBV15; cdr3_aa: CATSKGGGPQHF; cdr3_nt: TGTGCCACCAGCAAAGGGGGGGGGCCCCAGCATTTT
j_call: TRBJ1-1; clone_size: -; d_call: -; v_call: TRBV5-4; cdr3_aa: CASSFGTEAFF; cdr3_nt: TGTGCCAGCAGCTTTGGCACTGAAGCTTTCTTT
j_call: TRBJ2-7; clone_size: -; d_call: TRBD2; v_call: TRBV18; cdr3_aa: CASSPALAGVPSYEQYF; cdr3_nt: TGTGCCAGCTCACCTGCGCTAGCGGGGGTCCCCTCCTACGAGCAGTACTTC
j_call: TRBJ2-1; clone_size: -; d_call: TRBD2; v_call: TRBV27; cdr3_aa: CASSLSRTRNEQFF; cdr3_nt: TGTGCCAGCAGTTTATCCCGGACTAGGAATGAGCAGTTCTTC
j_call: TRBJ2-2; clone_size: once; d_call: TRBD2; v_call: TRBV4-3; cdr3_aa: CASSQEGSGPRLAGDDYGELFF; cdr3_nt: TGCGCCAGCAGCCAAGAAGGGTCGGGACCTCGACTAGCGGGAGATGATTACGGGGAGCTGTTTTTT
j_call: TRBJ1-1; clone_size: -; d_call: -; v_call: TRBV29-1; cdr3_aa: CSVESKSTEAFF; cdr3_nt: TGCAGCGTGGAATCAAAGAGCACTGAAGCTTTCTTT
j_call: TRBJ2-7; clone_size: -; d_call: -; v_call: TRBV28; cdr3_aa: CASSFVASSYEQYF; cdr3_nt: TGTGCCAGCAGTTTTGTGGCGAGCTCCTACGAGCAGTACTTC
j_call: TRBJ2-1; clone_size: -; d_call: TRBD2; v_call: TRBV13; cdr3_aa: CASSFRLAGNNEQFF; cdr3_nt: TGTGCCAGCAGCTTCAGGTTAGCGGGTAACAATGAGCAGTTCTTC
j_call: TRBJ2-5; clone_size: -; d_call: TRBD1; v_call: TRBV28; cdr3_aa: CASSPQPGQGIETQYF; cdr3_nt: TGTGCCAGCAGTCCGCAACCGGGACAGGGTATCGAGACCCAGTACTTC
j_call: TRBJ2-1; clone_size: -; d_call: TRBD2; v_call: TRBV2; cdr3_aa: CATAGLAGIGNEQFF; cdr3_nt: TGTGCCACAGCGGGACTAGCGGGAATTGGGAATGAGCAGTTCTTC
j_call: TRBJ2-3; clone_size: -; d_call: TRBD2; v_call: TRBV13; cdr3_aa: CASSSLTSGIGLGRTDTQYF; cdr3_nt: TGTGCCAGCAGCTCCCTGACTAGCGGGATTGGTTTGGGGCGCACAGATACGCAGTATTTT
j_call: TRBJ1-1; clone_size: -; d_call: -; v_call: TRBV4-2; cdr3_aa: CASSPWQGSTEAFF; cdr3_nt: TGTGCCAGCAGCCCCTGGCAGGGAAGCACTGAAGCTTTCTTT
j_call: TRBJ2-7; clone_size: -; d_call: -; v_call: TRBV28; cdr3_aa: CASSFFPSSASSIYEQYF; cdr3_nt: TGTGCCAGCAGTTTTTTTCCTTCATCGGCTAGTAGTATTTACGAGCAGTACTTC
j_call: TRBJ1-1; clone_size: -; d_call: -; v_call: TRBV7-9; cdr3_aa: CASSLRLGMNTEAFF; cdr3_nt: TGTGCCAGCAGCTTAAGACTGGGAATGAACACTGAAGCTTTCTTT
j_call: TRBJ1-1; clone_size: -; d_call: -; v_call: TRBV7-9; cdr3_aa: CASIMGGGRNTEAFF; cdr3_nt: TGTGCCAGCATCATGGGTGGGGGAAGGAACACTGAAGCTTTCTTT
j_call: TRBJ1-2; clone_size: -; d_call: -; v_call: TRBV7-2; cdr3_aa: CASRLGGGYTF; cdr3_nt: TGTGCCAGCAGACTGGGGGGTGGCTACACCTTC
j_call: TRBJ2-1; clone_size: once; d_call: TRBD1; v_call: TRBV10-3; cdr3_aa: CAISSSGGNEQFF; cdr3_nt: TGTGCCATCTCGTCCTCAGGGGGCAATGAGCAGTTCTTC
j_call: TRBJ2-7; clone_size: -; d_call: TRBD2; v_call: TRBV2; cdr3_aa: CASRGSGRELYEQYF; cdr3_nt: TGTGCCAGCAGAGGTAGCGGGAGGGAACTGTACGAGCAGTACTTC
j_call: TRBJ2-7; clone_size: -; d_call: TRBD2; v_call: TRBV9; cdr3_aa: CASSVVAGVGYEQYF; cdr3_nt: TGTGCCAGCAGCGTAGTAGCGGGAGTGGGGTACGAGCAGTACTTC
j_call: TRBJ1-5; clone_size: -; d_call: -; v_call: TRBV2; cdr3_aa: CASSDEENRVRSVNQPQHF; cdr3_nt: TGTGCCAGCAGTGACGAAGAGAACAGGGTACGGTCTGTAAATCAGCCCCAGCATTTT
j_call: TRBJ1-1; clone_size: -; d_call: -; v_call: TRBV14; cdr3_aa: CASSQQGRENTEAFF; cdr3_nt: TGTGCCAGCAGCCAACAGGGGCGGGAGAACACTGAAGCTTTCTTT
j_call: TRBJ2-2; clone_size: -; d_call: -; v_call: TRBV9; cdr3_aa: CASSVALLTTTNTGELFF; cdr3_nt: TGTGCCAGCAGCGTAGCCCTTCTTACCACAACGAACACCGGGGAGCTGTTTTTT
j_call: TRBJ2-1; clone_size: -; d_call: TRBD1; v_call: TRBV25-1; cdr3_aa: CASSYGQGRVVEQFF; cdr3_nt: TGTGCCAGCAGTTACGGACAGGGAAGAGTGGTTGAGCAGTTCTTC
j_call: TRBJ2-3; clone_size: -; d_call: -; v_call: TRBV19; cdr3_aa: CASSIDLAIGYTQYF; cdr3_nt: TGTGCCAGTAGTATTGATCTAGCGATTGGTTATACGCAGTATTTT
j_call: TRBJ1-5; clone_size: once; d_call: TRBD1; v_call: TRBV5-1; cdr3_aa: CASSAGDREFSNQPQHF; cdr3_nt: TGCGCCAGCAGCGCCGGGGACAGAGAATTTAGCAATCAGCCCCAGCATTTT
j_call: TRBJ2-3; clone_size: -; d_call: TRBD1; v_call: TRBV6-1; cdr3_aa: CASTQGADTQYF; cdr3_nt: TGTGCCAGCACCCAGGGGGCAGATACGCAGTATTTT
j_call: TRBJ2-2; clone_size: -; d_call: -; v_call: TRBV7-2; cdr3_aa: CASSSGLDGELFF; cdr3_nt: TGTGCCAGCAGCTCCGGACTTGACGGGGAGCTGTTTTTT
j_call: TRBJ1-1; clone_size: -; d_call: -; v_call: TRBV4-2; cdr3_aa: CASSQDITLGHLNTEAFF; cdr3_nt: TGTGCCAGCAGCCAAGATATAACTCTGGGACACCTGAACACTGAAGCTTTCTTT
j_call: TRBJ2-2; clone_size: once; d_call: TRBD2; v_call: TRBV7-9; cdr3_aa: CASSRLAGVVTGELFF; cdr3_nt: TGTGCCAGCAGTAGACTAGCGGGAGTCGTCACCGGGGAGCTGTTTTTT